This T cell receptor (beta chain) originates from a study of T-cell memory formation after mild COVID-19. Trimming cost V 4 bases and J 8 bases; bases outside gene matches: 11. The CDR3 has 14 amino acids. CDR1 and CDR2 from the germline V gene are DFQATT and SNEGSKA (reference sequence). From 5'RACE with constant-segment primers came TCR alpha and TCR beta cDNA libraries that carried sample barcodes and UMIs. TCRdb ran MiXCR on the 5' RACE reads and lists one entry per CDR3 protein. The sample has about 340,000 distinct CDR3 sequences; more than 15% are singletons. The chain links TRBV20-1 to TRBJ1-2, with 9 bases fitting TRBD1. The specimen sequenced was PBMCs or a T cell subset sorted from them (not recorded which). This TCR derives from a young man who had mild COVID-19 (a few samples of this study predate the infection). Cell type and time point are not known. CDR3 bases: TGCAGTGCTACCCGCTCACAGGGGGCTCACGGCTACACCTTC. Translated, it gives CSATRSQGAHGYTF.